This record covers a single TCR beta chain. Germline V gives CDR1 SGHAT, CDR2 FQNNGV. Between the trimmed V and J ends, which lost 5 bases and 6 bases, there was a span of 18 bases. The CDR3 spans 15 residues. Study processing details: Reference gene primer amplification in the assay estimated nucleated cell counts. Data came from immunoSEQ multiplex PCR; TCRdb stores just in-frame clones and leaves some out. Clonal size and the V and J genes are those of that table, whereas D and trimming came from the DNA. The table records under 300,000 clones, 75% to 90% of them present only once. These data belong to a study of blood T cell repertoires in COVID-19. Background on the study: Both acute and convalescent COVID-19 samples were obtained from the United States, Italy and Spain.

This chain uses TRBV11-2 with TRBJ2-3; possible D gene TRBD1, 6 bases. Input material: peripheral blood. The TCR originated in a woman between 55 and 75 years old with active or convalescent COVID-19. This CDR3 reads CASSAGDNFFDTQYF. The CDR3 nucleotides read TGTGCCAGCAGCGCCGGGGACAATTTTTTTGATACGCAGTATTTT.